This is a list of T cell receptor beta chains from one sample in a study of naive and memory T cell subsets. TCRdb re-called the UMI-ligation and nested PCR reads with MiXCR, one entry per CDR3 protein. In the table there are about 150,000 distinct CDR3 sequences, 15% to 20% of which are singletons. The material sequenced was naive CD4+ T cells from blood. Receptors were obtained from a human donor in good health. The CDR3 runs from the conserved cysteine through the conserved F or W. The D gene is left open where the match is weak. Clone sizes are given selectively: once, few, many, or a class where the clone is expanded.

>few|TRBJ1-5|TRBD1|TRBV28
CASTGTGQNNQPQHF
TGTGCCAGCACCGGGACAGGGCAGAACAATCAGCCCCAGCATTTT
>-|TRBJ1-6|TRBD1|TRBV6-4
CASRAPGTGGTNSPLHF
TGTGCCAGCAGAGCACCCGGGACAGGGGGCACGAATTCACCCCTCCACTTT
>few|TRBJ2-1|TRBD2|TRBV30
CAMGLAPGVSNEQFF
TGTGCCATGGGACTAGCACCGGGAGTTAGCAATGAGCAGTTCTTC
>few|TRBJ1-4|-|TRBV29-1
CSVLGVSTNEKLFF
TGCAGCGTGTTAGGAGTCTCAACTAATGAAAAACTGTTTTTT
>many|TRBJ2-3|TRBD1|TRBV10-3
CAISGGLGQGVYTQYF
TGTGCCATCAGCGGGGGTTTGGGACAGGGAGTTTATACGCAGTATTTT
>few|TRBJ1-2|-|TRBV5-1
CASSLVVNYGYTF
TGCGCCAGCAGCTTGGTTGTGAACTATGGCTACACCTTC
>-|TRBJ2-1|-|TRBV19
CASSIGQSSYNEQFF
TGTGCCAGTAGTATCGGGCAGAGCTCCTACAATGAGCAGTTCTTC
>-|TRBJ2-6|-|TRBV27
CASTRDIGANVLTF
TGTGCCAGCACCAGGGACATCGGGGCCAACGTCCTGACTTTC
>-|TRBJ2-1|TRBD2|TRBV28
CASSQYSGYTYNEQFF
TGTGCCAGCAGCCAATATAGCGGGTACACCTACAATGAGCAGTTCTTC
>few|TRBJ2-7|-|TRBV18
CASSPADREVLEQYF
TGTGCCAGCTCACCCGCCGACAGGGAGGTTCTCGAGCAGTACTTC
>-|TRBJ2-7|TRBD2|TRBV20-1
CSARDAFGGDGSSYEQYF
TGCAGTGCTAGAGATGCGTTCGGGGGGGACGGAAGCTCCTACGAGCAGTACTTC
>few|TRBJ2-3|TRBD1|TRBV7-2
CASSMDRATDTQYF
TGTGCCAGCAGCATGGACAGGGCCACAGATACGCAGTATTTT
>few|TRBJ2-1|-|TRBV30
CAWMTGPLENEQFF
TGTGCCTGGATGACGGGGCCGCTTGAGAATGAGCAGTTCTTC
>-|TRBJ2-4|TRBD2|TRBV12-3/TRBV12-4
CASRPGLAGPGLAKNIQYF
TGTGCCAGCAGGCCGGGACTAGCGGGACCGGGACTAGCCAAAAACATTCAGTACTTC
>-|TRBJ2-3|-|TRBV29-1
CSVVMAGSTDTQYF
TGCAGCGTTGTGATGGCAGGGAGCACAGATACGCAGTATTTT